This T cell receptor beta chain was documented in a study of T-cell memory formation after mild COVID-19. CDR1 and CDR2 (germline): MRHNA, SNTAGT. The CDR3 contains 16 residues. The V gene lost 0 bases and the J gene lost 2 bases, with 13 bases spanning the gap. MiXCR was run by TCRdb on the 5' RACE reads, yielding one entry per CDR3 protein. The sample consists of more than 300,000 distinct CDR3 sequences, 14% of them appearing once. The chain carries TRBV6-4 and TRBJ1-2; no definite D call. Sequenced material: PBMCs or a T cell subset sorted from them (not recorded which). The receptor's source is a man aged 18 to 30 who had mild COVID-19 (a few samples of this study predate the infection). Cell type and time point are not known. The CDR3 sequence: CASSDSRNSLNYGYTF. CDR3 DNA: TGTGCCAGCAGTGACTCAAGGAACAGCTTGAACTATGGCTACACCTTC.